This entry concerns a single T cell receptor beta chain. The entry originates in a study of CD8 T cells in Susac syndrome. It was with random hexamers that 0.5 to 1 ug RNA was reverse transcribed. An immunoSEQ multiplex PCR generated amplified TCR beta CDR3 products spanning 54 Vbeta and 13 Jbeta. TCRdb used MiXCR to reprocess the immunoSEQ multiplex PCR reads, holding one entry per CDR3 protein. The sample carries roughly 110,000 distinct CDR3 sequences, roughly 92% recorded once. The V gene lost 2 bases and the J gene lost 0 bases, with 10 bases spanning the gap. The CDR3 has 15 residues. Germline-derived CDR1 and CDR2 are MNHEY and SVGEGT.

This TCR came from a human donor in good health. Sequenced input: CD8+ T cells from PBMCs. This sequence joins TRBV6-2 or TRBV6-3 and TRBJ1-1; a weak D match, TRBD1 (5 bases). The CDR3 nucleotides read TGTGCCAGCAGTTACGTACAGGTAATGAACACTGAAGCTTTCTTT. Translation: CASSYVQVMNTEAFF.